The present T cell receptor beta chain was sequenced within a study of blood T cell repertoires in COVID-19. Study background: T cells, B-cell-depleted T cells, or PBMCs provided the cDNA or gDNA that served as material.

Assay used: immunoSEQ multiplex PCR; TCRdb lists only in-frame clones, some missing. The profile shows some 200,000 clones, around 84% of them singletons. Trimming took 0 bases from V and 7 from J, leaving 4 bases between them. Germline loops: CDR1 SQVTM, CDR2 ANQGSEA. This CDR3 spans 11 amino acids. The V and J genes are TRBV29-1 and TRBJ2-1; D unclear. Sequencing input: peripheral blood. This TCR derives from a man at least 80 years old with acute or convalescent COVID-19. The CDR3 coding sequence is TGCAGCGTTGAAGACACTAATGAGCAGTTCTTC. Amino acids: CSVEDTNEQFF.